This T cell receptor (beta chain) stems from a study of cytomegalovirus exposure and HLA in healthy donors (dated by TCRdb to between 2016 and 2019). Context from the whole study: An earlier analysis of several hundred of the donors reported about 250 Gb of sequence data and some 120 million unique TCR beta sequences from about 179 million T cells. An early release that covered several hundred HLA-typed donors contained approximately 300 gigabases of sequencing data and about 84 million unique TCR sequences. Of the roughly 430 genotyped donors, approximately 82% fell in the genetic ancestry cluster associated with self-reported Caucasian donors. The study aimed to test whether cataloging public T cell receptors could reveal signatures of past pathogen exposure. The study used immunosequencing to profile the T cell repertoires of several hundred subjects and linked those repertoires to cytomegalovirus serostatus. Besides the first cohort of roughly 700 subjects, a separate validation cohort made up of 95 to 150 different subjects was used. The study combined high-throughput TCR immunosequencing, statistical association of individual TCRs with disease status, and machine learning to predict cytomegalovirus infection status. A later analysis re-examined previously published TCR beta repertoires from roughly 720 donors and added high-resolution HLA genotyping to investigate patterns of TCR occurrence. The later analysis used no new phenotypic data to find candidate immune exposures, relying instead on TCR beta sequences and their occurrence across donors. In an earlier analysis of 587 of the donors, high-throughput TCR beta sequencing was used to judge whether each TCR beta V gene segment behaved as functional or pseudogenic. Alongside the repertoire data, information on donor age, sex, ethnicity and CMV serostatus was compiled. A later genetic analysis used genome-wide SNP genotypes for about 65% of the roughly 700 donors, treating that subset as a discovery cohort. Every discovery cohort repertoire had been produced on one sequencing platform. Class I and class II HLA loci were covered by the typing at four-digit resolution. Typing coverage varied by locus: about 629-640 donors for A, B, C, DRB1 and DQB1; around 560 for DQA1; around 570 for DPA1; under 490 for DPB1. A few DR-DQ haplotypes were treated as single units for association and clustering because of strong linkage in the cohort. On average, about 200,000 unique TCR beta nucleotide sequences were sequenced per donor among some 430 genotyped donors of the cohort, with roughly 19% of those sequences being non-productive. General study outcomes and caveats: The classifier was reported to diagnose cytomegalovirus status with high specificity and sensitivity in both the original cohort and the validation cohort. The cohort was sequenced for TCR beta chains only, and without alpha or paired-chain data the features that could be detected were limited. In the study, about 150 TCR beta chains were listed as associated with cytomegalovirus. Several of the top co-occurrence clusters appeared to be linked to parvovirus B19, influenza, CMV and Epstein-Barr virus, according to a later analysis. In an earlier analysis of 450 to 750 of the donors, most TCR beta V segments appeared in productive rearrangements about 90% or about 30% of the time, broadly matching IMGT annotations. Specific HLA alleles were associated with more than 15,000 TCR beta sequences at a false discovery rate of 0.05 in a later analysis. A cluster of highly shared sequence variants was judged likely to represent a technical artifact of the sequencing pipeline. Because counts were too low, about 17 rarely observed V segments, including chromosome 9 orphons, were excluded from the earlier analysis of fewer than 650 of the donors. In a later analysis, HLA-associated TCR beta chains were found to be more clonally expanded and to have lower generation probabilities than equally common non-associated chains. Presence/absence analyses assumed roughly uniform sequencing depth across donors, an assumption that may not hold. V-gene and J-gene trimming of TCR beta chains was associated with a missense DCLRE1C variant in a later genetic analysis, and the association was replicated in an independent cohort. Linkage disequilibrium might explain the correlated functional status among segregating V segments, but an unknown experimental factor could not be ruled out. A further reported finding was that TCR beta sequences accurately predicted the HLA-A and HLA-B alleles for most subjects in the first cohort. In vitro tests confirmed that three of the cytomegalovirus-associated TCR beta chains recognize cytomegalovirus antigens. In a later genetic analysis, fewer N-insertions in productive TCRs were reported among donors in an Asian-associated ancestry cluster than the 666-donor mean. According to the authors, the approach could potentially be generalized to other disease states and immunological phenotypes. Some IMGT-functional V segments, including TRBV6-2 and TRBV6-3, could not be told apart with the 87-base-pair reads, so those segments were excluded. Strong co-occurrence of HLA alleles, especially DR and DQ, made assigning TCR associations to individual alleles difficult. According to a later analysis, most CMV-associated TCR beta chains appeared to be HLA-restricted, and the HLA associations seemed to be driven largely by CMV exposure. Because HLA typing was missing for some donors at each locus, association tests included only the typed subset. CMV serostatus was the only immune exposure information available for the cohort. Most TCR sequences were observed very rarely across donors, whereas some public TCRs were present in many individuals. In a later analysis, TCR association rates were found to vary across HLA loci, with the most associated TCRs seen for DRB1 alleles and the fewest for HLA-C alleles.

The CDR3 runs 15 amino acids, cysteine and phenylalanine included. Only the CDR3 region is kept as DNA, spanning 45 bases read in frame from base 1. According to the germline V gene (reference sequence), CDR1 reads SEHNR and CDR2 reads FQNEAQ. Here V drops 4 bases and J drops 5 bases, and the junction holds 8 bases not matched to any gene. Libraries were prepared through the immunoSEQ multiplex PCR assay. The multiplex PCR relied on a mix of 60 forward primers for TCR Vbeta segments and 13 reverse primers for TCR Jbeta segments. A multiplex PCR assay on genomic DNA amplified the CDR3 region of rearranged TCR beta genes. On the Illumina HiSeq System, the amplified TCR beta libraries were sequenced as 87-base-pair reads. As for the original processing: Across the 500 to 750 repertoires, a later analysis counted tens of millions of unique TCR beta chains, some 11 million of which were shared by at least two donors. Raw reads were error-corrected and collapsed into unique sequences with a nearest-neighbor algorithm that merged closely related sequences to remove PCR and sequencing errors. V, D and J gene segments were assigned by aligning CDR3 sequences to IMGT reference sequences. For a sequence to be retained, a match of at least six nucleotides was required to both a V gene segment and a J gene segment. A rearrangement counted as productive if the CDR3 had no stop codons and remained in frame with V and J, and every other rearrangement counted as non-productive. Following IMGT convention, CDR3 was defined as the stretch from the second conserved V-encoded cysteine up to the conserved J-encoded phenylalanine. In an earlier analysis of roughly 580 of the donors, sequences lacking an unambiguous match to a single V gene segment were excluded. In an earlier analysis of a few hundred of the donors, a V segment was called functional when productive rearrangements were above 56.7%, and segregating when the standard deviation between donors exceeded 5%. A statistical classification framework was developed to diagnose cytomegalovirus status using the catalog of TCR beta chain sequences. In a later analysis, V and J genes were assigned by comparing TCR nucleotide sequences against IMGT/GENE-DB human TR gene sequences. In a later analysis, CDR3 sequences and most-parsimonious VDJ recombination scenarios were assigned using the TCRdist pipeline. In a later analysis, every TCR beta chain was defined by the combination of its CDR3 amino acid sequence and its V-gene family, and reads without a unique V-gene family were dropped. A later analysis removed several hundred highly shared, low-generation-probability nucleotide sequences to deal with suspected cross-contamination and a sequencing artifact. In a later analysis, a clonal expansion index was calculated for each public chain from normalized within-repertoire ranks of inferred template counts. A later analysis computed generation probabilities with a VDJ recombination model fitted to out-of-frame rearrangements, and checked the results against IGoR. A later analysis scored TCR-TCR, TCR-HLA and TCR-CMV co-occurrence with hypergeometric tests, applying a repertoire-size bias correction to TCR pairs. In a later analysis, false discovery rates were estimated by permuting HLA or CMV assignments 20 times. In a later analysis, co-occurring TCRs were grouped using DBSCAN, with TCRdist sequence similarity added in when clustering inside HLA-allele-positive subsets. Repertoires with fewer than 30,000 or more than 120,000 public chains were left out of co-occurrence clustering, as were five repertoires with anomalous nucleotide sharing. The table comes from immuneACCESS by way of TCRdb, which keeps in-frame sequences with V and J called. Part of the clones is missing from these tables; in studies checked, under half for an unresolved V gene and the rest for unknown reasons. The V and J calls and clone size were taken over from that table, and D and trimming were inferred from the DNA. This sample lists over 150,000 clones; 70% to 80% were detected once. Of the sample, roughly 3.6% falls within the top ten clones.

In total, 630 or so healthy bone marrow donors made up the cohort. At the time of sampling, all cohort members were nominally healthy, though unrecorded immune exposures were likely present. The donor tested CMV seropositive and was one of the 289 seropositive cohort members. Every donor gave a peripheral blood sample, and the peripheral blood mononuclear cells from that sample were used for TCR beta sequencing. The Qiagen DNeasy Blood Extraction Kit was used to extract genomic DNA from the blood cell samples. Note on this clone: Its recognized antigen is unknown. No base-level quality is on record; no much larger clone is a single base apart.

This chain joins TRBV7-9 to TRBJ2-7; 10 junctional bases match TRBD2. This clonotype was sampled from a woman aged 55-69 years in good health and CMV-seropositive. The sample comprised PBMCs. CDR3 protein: CASSSLAGGTNEQYF. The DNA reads TGTGCCAGCAGCTCATTAGCGGGAGGTACGAACGAGCAGTACTTC.